The 20 T cell receptor beta chains listed next were all sequenced from one sample in a study of T cell changes during pregnancy in multiple sclerosis. Assay used: immunoSEQ multiplex PCR; TCRdb lists only in-frame clones, some missing. Among under 45,000 clones, 88% were seen once, and the ten largest hold 1% to 1.5%. Material: CD4+ T cells from peripheral blood mononuclear cells, obtained in the second trimester of pregnancy. The receptors originated from a female donor with multiple sclerosis, enrolled in a pregnancy study.

As to this clone: The same CDR3 can be traced to other DNA sequences in this sample. The rearrangement joins TRBV5-6 to TRBJ2-7; TRBD2 might be the D (6 bases). V lost 4 bases and J lost 0, with 14 bases in between. Germline V lookup: CDR1 SGHDT, CDR2 YYEEEE. CDR3 length: 15 amino acids. The DNA for the CDR3 is TGTGCCAGCAGCCCCGGGACTCCCTCCTCCTACGAGCAGTACTTC. Translation gives CASSPGTPSSYEQYF.

The chain employs TRBV7-2 and TRBJ2-5, with 16 bases identical to TRBD2. The V segment lost 4 bases and the J segment 2 bases; nucleotides outside the gene matches: 10. Germline loops: CDR1 SGHTA, CDR2 FQGNSA. The CDR3 spans 19 residues. CDR3 residues: CASSSIPGGLAGGQETQYF. CDR3 coding DNA: TGTGCCAGCAGCTCGATCCCGGGGGGACTAGCGGGAGGGCAAGAGACCCAGTACTTC.

The chain is built from TRBV9 and TRBJ2-1, with 12 nucleotides matching TRBD2. This CDR3 comprises 15 residues. The germline gives CDR1 SGDLS, CDR2 YYNGEE. J lost 5 bases, V lost 3 bases, and 3 bases had no gene match. The DNA for the CDR3 is TGTGCCAGCAGCGCCGGACTAGCGGGAAACAATGAGCAGTTCTTC. Residues: CASSAGLAGNNEQFF.

V is TRBV5-1 and J is TRBJ1-1; no firm D call. V was clipped by 0 bases and J by 2 bases, with 5 bases between them. Germline-derived CDR1 and CDR2 are SGHRS and YFSETQ. The CDR3 has 13 residues. CDR3 residues: CASSLAVNTEAFF. DNA for the CDR3: TGCGCCAGCAGCTTGGCGGTAAACACTGAAGCTTTCTTT.

V gene TRBV15 combines with J gene TRBJ2-3, with D tentatively TRBD2 (7 bases). This CDR3 contains 16 residues. Germline V CDR1 and CDR2: LNHNV, YYDKDF (reference sequence). V was shortened by 1 base and J by 0 bases, with 11 bases between the two germline ends. CDR3 residues: CATSRGGGGSTDTQYF. In nucleotides, the CDR3 is TGTGCCACCAGCAGAGGGGGGGGCGGGAGCACAGATACGCAGTATTTT.

The genes are TRBV5-6 and TRBJ2-7; 7 bases align to TRBD1. Germline V gene lookup returns CDR1 SGHDT and CDR2 YYEEEE. The trim removed 4 bases at V and 4 bases at J, leaving 8 bases unmatched. CDR3 size: 14 residues. CDR3 amino acids: CASSPTGRAYEQYF. CDR3 nucleotide sequence: TGTGCCAGCAGCCCGACAGGGAGAGCATACGAGCAGTACTTC. The full variable domain, in which reference TRBV5-6 and TRBJ2-7 provide the parts outside the CDR3, is DAGVTQSPTHLIKTRGQQVTLRCSPKSGHDTVSWYQQALGQGPQFIFQYYEEEERQRGNFPDRFSGHQFPNYSSELNVNALLLGDSALYLCASSPTGRAYEQYFGPGTRLTVT.

There are a few counts of this clone. CDR3 nucleotides: TGTGCCAGCAGCCCTCAGACAGGGACCTTGAACACTGAAGCTTTCTTT. Protein product: CASSPQTGTLNTEAFF. The chain carries TRBV14 and TRBJ1-1, with 7 bases that match TRBD1. The CDR3 extends over 16 amino acids. CDR1 SGHDN and CDR2 FVKESK come from the germline V gene. V lost 4 bases, J lost 0 bases, and 8 bases stayed unmatched.

This chain's CDR3 is CASSQTGLPPYEQYF. The CDR3 coding sequence is TGTGCCAGCAGTCAGACAGGTCTACCCCCCTACGAGCAGTACTTC. This chain links TRBV28 with TRBJ2-7, with D perhaps TRBD1 (6 bases). Per germline, CDR1 MDHEN and CDR2 SYDVKM. The CDR3 consists of 15 residues. V shed 5 bases and J shed 2 bases, with 16 bases lying between them.

The CDR3 coding sequence is TGTGCCAGCAGCTTGAGGGGCTACAATGAGCAGTTCTTC. Translating gives CASSLRGYNEQFF. J is TRBJ2-1 and V is TRBV5-6; tentative D call: TRBD1 (5 bases). V was cut by 1 base and J by 3 bases, with 5 bases left in between. In germline, CDR1 is SGHDT, CDR2 YYEEEE. The CDR3 contains 13 residues.

The chain employs TRBV10-3 and TRBJ2-7, with a tentative D call TRBD2 (6 bases). Looked up from germline, CDR1 is ENHRY and CDR2 is SYGVKD. There are 14 residues in the CDR3. V lost 7 bases and J lost 7, with 20 bases in between. CDR3 in DNA: TGTGCCATCAACGGAGGGTCAATCGGAGTGGAGCAGTACTTC. This translates into CAINGGSIGVEQYF.

The chain recombines TRBV5-1 with TRBJ2-2; possible D gene TRBD2, 5 bases. Germline V gene lookup returns CDR1 SGHRS and CDR2 YFSETQ. CDR3 size: 16 residues. V was cut by 0 bases and J by 0 bases, with 9 bases left in between. The CDR3 DNA sequence: TGCGCCAGCAGCTTGGAGGGAGCTACGAACACCGGGGAGCTGTTTTTT. This encodes CASSLEGATNTGELFF.

The chain carries TRBV5-1 and TRBJ2-3, with unresolved D. Trimming took off 0 bases at V and 1 base at J, with 6 bases between the two ends. CDR1 and CDR2 (germline): SGHRS, YFSETQ. The CDR3 totals 14 residues. The CDR3 bases are TGCGCCAGCAGCTTGGTTCGGGGCACAGATACGCAGTATTTT. It is translated as CASSLVRGTDTQYF.

This CDR3 reads CASSLGQGSSETQYF. CDR3 nucleotide sequence: TGTGCCAGCAGCTTAGGACAGGGATCCTCAGAGACCCAGTACTTC. This chain uses TRBV11-3 with TRBJ2-5; 7 positions agree with TRBD1. The CDR3 contains 15 residues. V lost 1 base and J lost 4; bases outside the gene matches: 6. Per germline, CDR1 SGHNT and CDR2 YENEEA.

The chain has TRBV27 and TRBJ1-1, with D possibly matching TRBD1 (5 bases). There are 17 residues in the CDR3. Germline CDR1 and CDR2: MNHEY and SMNVEV (reference sequence). V lost 6 bases to trimming and J lost 0 bases, with 20 bases between them. The CDR3 loop is CASSRWGGVGMNTEAFF. The CDR3 DNA reads as TGTGCCAGCAGCAGATGGGGGGGAGTGGGAATGAACACTGAAGCTTTCTTT.

The CDR3, as DNA: TGTGCCAGCAGCTTAGAGGGGCTAGCGGGAAGGGAGCAGTACTTC. Translated, it gives CASSLEGLAGREQYF. The chain carries TRBV7-2 and TRBJ2-7; 9 nucleotides align to TRBD2. The CDR3 is made up of 15 amino acids. The germline V gene has CDR1 SGHTA and CDR2 FQGNSA. Losses at the gene ends were 1 base for V and 7 bases for J; bases not matched to a gene: 8.

The chain uses TRBV2 and TRBJ2-7, with TRBD1 matching over 9 bases. CDR3 length: 17 amino acids. Germline CDR1 reads SNHLY; CDR2 reads FYNNEI. V shed 1 base and J 0 bases; nucleotides not matched to a gene: 7. The CDR3 reads CASSEGIGQGSSYEQYF. The CDR3 bases are TGTGCCAGCAGTGAAGGAATTGGACAGGGGAGCTCCTACGAGCAGTACTTC.

The J gene is TRBJ1-1, the V gene TRBV5-4; D might be TRBD1 (6 bases). CDR3 length: 15 residues. Germline CDR1 SGHNT, CDR2 YYREEE (reference sequence). With 1 base removed from V and 3 bases from J, the gap between germline ends came to 13 bases. This CDR3 reads CASSLRGGAYTEAFF. CDR3 in DNA: TGTGCCAGCAGCTTGCGCGGGGGGGCTTACACTGAAGCTTTCTTT.

This sequence joins TRBV29-1 and TRBJ1-2; 7 nucleotides line up with TRBD1. The CDR3 sequence is 17 residues long. The trim removed 7 bases at V and 0 bases at J, leaving 17 bases unmatched. Germline V gives CDR1 SQVTM, CDR2 ANQGSEA. The chain's CDR3 is CSGGQREPNNANYGYTF. CDR3 coding DNA: TGCAGCGGGGGACAGCGAGAGCCGAATAACGCTAACTATGGCTACACCTTC.

J is TRBJ1-1 and V is TRBV6-1; 8 bases match TRBD1. Germline CDR1 reads MNHNS; CDR2 reads SASEGT. This CDR3 spans 14 amino acids. The V and J ends lost 2 bases and 4 bases, in that order; junction bases with no gene match: 3. The CDR3: CASSEQGASTEAFF. The CDR3 DNA is TGTGCCAGCAGTGAACAGGGGGCGAGCACTGAAGCTTTCTTT.

The chain joins TRBV2 to TRBJ2-1, with 15 bases that match TRBD2. Trimming cost V 7 bases and J 14 bases; bases outside gene matches: 9. This CDR3 has 14 residues. Germline values: CDR1 SNHLY, CDR2 FYNNEI. Written as DNA, the CDR3 is TGTGCCAGCACCGGACTAGCGGGAGGGGGGGGAAAGTTCTTC. It codes for CASTGLAGGGGKFF.